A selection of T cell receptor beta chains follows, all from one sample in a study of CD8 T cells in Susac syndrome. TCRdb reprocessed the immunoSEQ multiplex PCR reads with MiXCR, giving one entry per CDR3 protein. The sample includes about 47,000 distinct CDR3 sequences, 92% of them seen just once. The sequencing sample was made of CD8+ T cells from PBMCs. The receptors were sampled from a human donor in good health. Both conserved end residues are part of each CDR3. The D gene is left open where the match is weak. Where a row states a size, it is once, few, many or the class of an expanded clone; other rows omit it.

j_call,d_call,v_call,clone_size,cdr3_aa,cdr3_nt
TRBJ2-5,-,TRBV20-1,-,CSARTAGTQETQYF,TGCAGTGCAAGGACAGCGGGGACCCAAGAGACCCAGTACTTC
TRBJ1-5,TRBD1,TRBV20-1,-,CSAWDRNQPQHF,TGCAGTGCTTGGGACAGAAATCAGCCCCAGCATTTT
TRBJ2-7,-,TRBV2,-,CASSGASRASYEQYF,TGTGCCAGCAGTGGGGCTAGCAGGGCCTCCTACGAGCAGTACTTC
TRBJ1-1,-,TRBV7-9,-,CASSLVPPWVEDTEAFF,TGTGCCAGCAGCTTAGTACCTCCTTGGGTGGAGGACACTGAAGCTTTCTTT
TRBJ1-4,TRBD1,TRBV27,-,CASSQVDRLHEKLFF,TGTGCCAGCAGTCAAGTGGACAGGTTACATGAAAAACTGTTTTTT
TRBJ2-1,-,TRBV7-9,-,CASSFGNEQFF,TGTGCCAGCAGCTTTGGCAATGAGCAGTTCTTC
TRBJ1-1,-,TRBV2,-,CASSEGGNTEAFF,TGTGCCAGCAGTGAGGGGGGAAACACTGAAGCTTTCTTT
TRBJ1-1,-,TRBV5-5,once,CASSLRPSNTEAFF,TGTGCCAGCAGCTTGCGACCGTCGAACACTGAAGCTTTCTTT
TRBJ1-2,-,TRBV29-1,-,CSVVADYGYTF,TGCAGCGTTGTGGCAGACTATGGCTACACCTTC
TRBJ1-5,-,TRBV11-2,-,CASSLDGGSQSQPQHF,TGTGCCAGCAGCTTAGATGGGGGGTCTCAGAGTCAGCCCCAGCATTTT
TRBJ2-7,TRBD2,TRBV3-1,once,CASSPSGLAGVAYEQYF,TGTGCCAGCAGCCCCTCGGGACTAGCGGGAGTGGCCTACGAGCAGTACTTC
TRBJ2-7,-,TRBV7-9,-,CASSATLSSYEQYF,TGTGCCAGCAGCGCGACGCTGTCTTCCTACGAGCAGTACTTC
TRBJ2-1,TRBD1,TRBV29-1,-,CSAIDRGAPYNEQFF,TGCAGCGCTATTGACAGGGGGGCTCCCTACAATGAGCAGTTCTTC
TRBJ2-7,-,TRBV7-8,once,CASSLAGPSYEQYF,TGTGCCAGCAGCTTAGCGGGACCCTCCTACGAGCAGTACTTC
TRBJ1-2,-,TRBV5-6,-,CASSWQGWGYGYTF,TGTGCCAGCAGCTGGCAGGGATGGGGCTATGGCTACACCTTC
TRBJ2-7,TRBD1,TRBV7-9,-,CASSSQGDPFYEQYF,TGTGCCAGCAGCTCACAGGGGGATCCCTTCTACGAGCAGTACTTC